The following is a T cell receptor (beta chain) sequence with its context. Its antigen remains unknown. The CDR3 runs 15 residues. The germline V and J ends were trimmed by 7 bases and 6 bases, with 21 bases remaining between them. The germline gives CDR1 LNHDA, CDR2 SQIVND (reference sequence). These data are taken from a study of CD8 T cell repertoires and HIV-1 epitope variants. As for the study in general: Each of Twenty-five Gag and Nef epitope peptides stimulated a separate culture. Epitopes were three Gag families plus Nef HW9 and YT9. Control wells had CMV/EBV/flu peptides, negative Ebola AY9, or no peptide.

The method was immunoSEQ multiplex PCR; TCRdb's version includes in-frame clones alone and lacks a portion of them. The repertoire holds 4,500 to 6,500 clones, with about 60% as singletons. Study results and caveats: Beta chains alone show antigen proliferation, not cytokine profile or function.

Sequencing used cultured CD8+ T cells derived from PBMCs. This chain joins TRBV19 and TRBJ1-1; D remains ambiguous. The receptor was derived from a male donor with HIV. CDR3 amino acids: CASTSNRALGAEAFF. The CDR3 DNA reads TGTGCCAGTACCTCTAACCGGGCCCTTGGCGCTGAAGCTTTCTTT.